What follows are 9 T cell receptor beta chains derived from one specimen sequenced in a study of cytomegalovirus exposure and HLA in healthy donors. Primers: 60 Vbeta forward and 13 Jbeta reverse. The method was immunoSEQ multiplex PCR; TCRdb's version includes in-frame clones alone and lacks a portion of them. The sample table sets out 150,000 to 200,000 clones. The sample consisted of PBMCs. Receptors originate from a man aged 30-40 years in good health and CMV-seronegative.

V is TRBV11-3 and J is TRBJ2-1; 9 bases align to TRBD1. The CDR3 is 17 amino acids. The germline CDR1 and CDR2 sequences are SGHNT and YENEEA. The ends lost 5 bases at V and 3 bases at J; junction bases unmatched: 11. The CDR3 spells CASSTSRDRDFYNEQFF. CDR3 DNA: TGTGCCAGCAGCACCTCCCGGGACAGGGACTTCTACAATGAGCAGTTCTTC.

The chain employs TRBV5-1 and TRBJ1-6; 7 bases are a match to TRBD1. This CDR3 comprises 14 residues. CDR1 is SGHRS and CDR2 is YFSETQ in the germline V gene. Germline trimming cut 4 bases from V and 8 bases from J; bases unmatched to any gene: 6. CDR3 protein: CASSAGQAYSPLHF. CDR3 sequence (DNA): TGCGCCAGCAGCGCCGGACAGGCCTATTCACCCCTCCACTTT.

The gene calls are TRBV5-1 and TRBJ2-2; 8 bases align to TRBD2. Germline lookup yields CDR1 SGHRS and CDR2 YFSETQ. V trimming: 5 bases; J trimming: 0 bases; junction bases outside the gene matches: 6. The CDR3 runs to 16 residues. The CDR3 loop reads CASSSRTSPNTGELFF. The DNA of the CDR3 is TGCGCCAGCAGTTCCAGGACTAGCCCGAACACCGGGGAGCTGTTTTTT.

The V gene is TRBV7-9, the J gene TRBJ2-2, with TRBD1 matching 9 bases. The J segment lost 6 bases and the V segment lost 5 bases, leaving 4 bases of the junction unmatched. The germline gives CDR1 SEHNR, CDR2 FQNEAQ (reference sequence). This CDR3 is 14 amino acids long. CDR3 in DNA: TGTGCCAGCAGCCGGGACAGGGAGGCCGGGGAGCTGTTTTTT. Translated: CASSRDREAGELFF.

V is TRBV5-4 and J is TRBJ2-1; 10 positions match TRBD2. The trim removed 0 bases at V and 8 bases at J, leaving 11 bases unmatched. Germline CDR1 SGHNT, CDR2 YYREEE (reference sequence). This CDR3 is built from 17 residues. CDR3 residues: CASSLGSPSGRGDEQFF. The CDR3 nucleotides are TGTGCCAGCAGCTTGGGGTCGCCCAGCGGGAGGGGCGATGAGCAGTTCTTC.

The V gene is TRBV5-1, the J gene TRBJ2-6; a weak D match, TRBD1 (5 bases). With 0 bases removed from V and 0 bases from J, the gap between germline ends came to 13 bases. The CDR3 covers 18 residues. Germline V CDR1 and CDR2: SGHRS, YFSETQ. CDR3 protein: CASSLAGRTGSGANVLTF. CDR3 nucleotide sequence: TGCGCCAGCAGCTTGGCGGGTAGAACAGGCTCTGGGGCCAACGTCCTGACTTTC.

This chain joins TRBV7-8 and TRBJ1-1; possibly TRBD1 for D (5 bases). Trimming took 3 bases from V and 1 from J, leaving 9 bases between them. The length of the CDR3 is 14 residues. Germline V gene sequence: CDR1 SGHVS, CDR2 FQNEAQ. CDR3 nucleotide sequence: TGTGCCAGCAGCTTGAGCAGGGCGAACACTGAAGCTTTCTTT. Protein product: CASSLSRANTEAFF.

This chain links TRBV4-1 with TRBJ1-5; possibly TRBD1 for D (6 bases). This CDR3 comprises 15 residues. Trimming removed 3 bases from V and 0 bases from J, with 9 bases in between. Germline CDR1 is MGHRA and CDR2 is YSYEKL. The DNA for the CDR3 is TGCGCCAGCAGCCAGGGACACCATAGCAATCAGCCCCAGCATTTT. This gives the protein CASSQGHHSNQPQHF.

The chain has TRBV6-1 and TRBJ1-1, with 7 bases identical to TRBD1. The CDR3 spans 13 residues. Germline V gene data show CDR1 as MNHNS and CDR2 as SASEGT. After removal of 1 base from V and 7 bases from J, the junction contained 3 bases not matched to a gene. The CDR3 spells CASSEEGAYEAFF. The CDR3 DNA is TGTGCCAGCAGTGAAGAGGGGGCATATGAAGCTTTCTTT.